The 4 T cell receptor beta chains listed next were all sequenced from one sample in a study of CXCR3-negative and CXCR3-positive naive CD8 T cells. Preparation of TRB cDNA libraries relied on 5' RACE carrying UMI labels. TCRdb re-analyzed the 5' RACE reads; it lists each CDR3 protein once, without DNA. The table gives about 38,000 distinct CDR3 sequences; the top ten clones make up roughly 15% of it. The sequenced sample was memory CD8+ T cells from blood. The source of these receptors is a human donor in good health. Some clones in this sample may be carry-over from other donors' samples.

The CDR3 sequence is CASSWTGGGYNEQFF. The gene calls are TRBV5-1 and TRBJ2-1; TCRdb names TRBD1, which stays unverified in the absence of DNA. Germline CDR1 reads SGHRS; CDR2 reads YFSETQ. The CDR3 covers 15 residues.

This chain links TRBV29-1 with TRBJ2-7. The CDR3 covers 14 residues. The germline CDR1 and CDR2 sequences are SQVTM and ANQGSEA. CDR3 sequence reads: CSVELLHLSYEQYF.

This chain uses TRBV6-5 with TRBJ2-6. This CDR3 has 16 amino acids. Germline V gene lookup returns CDR1 MNHEY and CDR2 SVGAGI. The CDR3 here is CASSITESSGANVLTF.

J is TRBJ1-1 and V is TRBV15. CDR1 is LNHNV, CDR2 YYDKDF, per germline (reference sequence). This CDR3 is built from 12 residues. The CDR3 protein is CATSRENTEAFF.